Each of the 24 T cell receptor beta chains below was sequenced from the same sample in a study of blood T cell repertoires in COVID-19. This table comes from immunoSEQ multiplex PCR, and its TCRdb copy is limited to in-frame clones, with some not included. The sample records some 130,000 clones, around 88% being singletons. Sequencing was performed on PBMCs or T cells enriched from blood (not recorded which). The receptors derive from a woman between 50 and 59 years old who had recovered from COVID-19.

This chain connects TRBV6-5 to TRBJ1-5, with 11 bases that match TRBD1. Germline CDR1 and CDR2: MNHEY and SVGAGI. The CDR3 has 14 residues. J lost 7 bases, V lost 6 bases, and 5 bases had no gene match. CDR3 coding DNA: TGTGCCAGCAGAGGACAGGGGGCGCGACAGCCCCAGCATTTT. This gives the protein CASRGQGARQPQHF.

For the CDR3, the DNA is TGTGCCAGCAGGGAGGGACAGGGGAACTATGGCTACACCTTC. As protein: CASREGQGNYGYTF. V and J are TRBV2 and TRBJ1-2, with 10 bases matching TRBD1. The CDR3 runs 14 residues. Germline loops: CDR1 SNHLY, CDR2 FYNNEI. V shed 6 bases, J shed 2 bases, and the junction held 3 bases outside the gene matches.

The rearrangement joins TRBV10-3 to TRBJ2-3; TRBD2 matches 11 bases. Per the germline V gene, CDR1 is ENHRY and CDR2 is SYGVKD. With V trimmed by 6 bases and J by 6 bases, 11 bases remained unmatched. The CDR3 sequence is 16 residues long. CDR3 residues: CAIRPIIAGGPDTQYF. As DNA, the CDR3 is TGTGCCATCAGGCCGATTATAGCGGGGGGGCCCGATACGCAGTATTTT.

The J gene is TRBJ2-7, the V gene TRBV12-5; no firm D call. Trimming shortened V by 3 bases and J by 4 bases, and 16 bases separated the two germline ends. The CDR3 has 15 residues. The V gene's germline CDR1 is LGHNT and CDR2 FRNRAP. The CDR3 loop reads CASGFGTIGGYEQYF. CDR3 nucleotide sequence: TGTGCTAGTGGTTTTGGTACTATCGGTGGTTACGAGCAGTACTTC.

This clone was counted a few times. The rearrangement joins TRBV27 to TRBJ1-2; 9 bases line up with TRBD1. Germline values: CDR1 MNHEY, CDR2 SMNVEV (reference sequence). This CDR3 contains 15 residues. J was trimmed by 2 bases and V by 6 bases; bases with no gene match: 7. CDR3 nucleotide sequence: TGTGCCAGCAGGGGGGGACAGGGAAAGAACTATGGCTACACCTTC. This codes for CASRGGQGKNYGYTF.

The J gene is TRBJ2-7, the V gene TRBV5-1; 10 bases match TRBD2. V shed 3 bases and J 1 base; nucleotides not matched to a gene: 7. The CDR3 is 16 residues long. CDR1 is SGHRS, CDR2 YFSETQ, per germline. This chain's CDR3 is CASSSVAGGRSYEQYF. In nucleotides, the CDR3 is TGCGCCAGCAGCTCGGTAGCGGGGGGCCGTTCCTACGAGCAGTACTTC.

This clone was detected many times. CDR3 region: CASSMGLAGASSGANVLTF. The CDR3, as DNA: TGTGCCAGTAGTATGGGGCTAGCGGGGGCTAGCTCTGGGGCCAACGTCCTGACTTTC. This rearrangement joins TRBV19 to TRBJ2-6, with 10 bases identical to TRBD2. Germline-derived CDR1 and CDR2 are LNHDA and SQIVND (reference sequence). Trimming took 3 bases from V and 0 from J; bases not matched to a gene: 8. The CDR3 is 19 residues long. Combining the CDR3 with reference TRBV19 and TRBJ2-6 gives the whole variable domain DGGITQSPKYLFRKEGQNVTLSCEQNLNHDAMYWYRQDPGQGLRLIYYSQIVNDFQKGDIAEGYSVSREKKESFPLTVTSAQKNPTAFYLCASSMGLAGASSGANVLTFGAGSRLTVL.

V is TRBV14 and J is TRBJ2-1, with 10 bases lining up with TRBD2. There are 16 residues in the CDR3. The J segment lost 0 bases and the V segment lost 4 bases, leaving 3 bases of the junction unmatched. Per germline, CDR1 SGHDN and CDR2 FVKESK. The CDR3 protein is CASSPLAGASYNEQFF. In nucleotides, the CDR3 is TGTGCCAGCAGCCCCCTAGCGGGGGCCTCCTACAATGAGCAGTTCTTC.

The rearrangement uses TRBV9 and TRBJ1-1, with D possibly matching TRBD1 (6 bases). The CDR3 loop spans 15 amino acids. Between the trimmed V and J ends, which lost 3 bases and 8 bases, there was a span of 20 bases. Germline V gives CDR1 SGDLS, CDR2 YYNGEE. CDR3 residues: CASSADRFLSGEAFF. DNA for the CDR3: TGTGCCAGCAGCGCAGACAGGTTTCTGAGTGGCGAAGCTTTCTTT.

CDR3 sequence (DNA): TGTGCCAGCAGCTCCACCAGACAGGGGCCTACTGGAAACACCATATATTTT. Encoded protein: CASSSTRQGPTGNTIYF. The V and J genes are TRBV7-8 and TRBJ1-3; TRBD1 matches 8 bases. J gave up 2 bases and V 4 bases, and 10 bases lay outside the gene matches. Germline V CDR1 and CDR2: SGHVS, FQNEAQ. This CDR3 spans 17 amino acids.

The rearrangement uses TRBV10-3 and TRBJ1-1; no clear D. The germline gives CDR1 ENHRY, CDR2 SYGVKD. CDR3 length: 14 amino acids. V lost 3 bases and J 1 base, leaving 9 bases between the germline ends. CDR3 DNA: TGTGCCATCAGTGAAAACGCAGGGAACACTGAAGCTTTCTTT. It is translated as CAISENAGNTEAFF.

This chain uses TRBV5-8 with TRBJ2-2, with D possibly matching TRBD2 (5 bases). The germline CDR1 and CDR2 sequences are SGHTS and YDEGEE. This CDR3 has 16 residues. V lost 4 bases and J lost 4, with 17 bases in between. The CDR3 region is CASSPLGIEGTGELFF. In DNA, the CDR3 is TGTGCCAGCAGCCCCCTAGGGATCGAGGGCACCGGGGAGCTGTTTTTT.

The chain carries TRBV9 and TRBJ1-4; 7 nucleotides agree with TRBD1. Looked up from germline, CDR1 is SGDLS and CDR2 is YYNGEE. After removal of 1 base from V and 8 bases from J, the junction contained 5 bases not matched to a gene. The CDR3 runs to 14 residues. CDR3 residues: CASSVTGAGEKLFF. CDR3 nucleotide sequence: TGTGCCAGCAGCGTAACAGGGGCAGGGGAAAAACTGTTTTTT.

This clone was seen once. J is TRBJ1-6 and V is TRBV13; D call uncertain. This CDR3 is 15 amino acids long. Trimming removed 3 bases from V and 7 bases from J, with 13 bases in between. In germline, CDR1 is PRHDT, CDR2 FYEKMQ (reference sequence). The CDR3 bases are TGTGCCAGCAGCTTTGGCGTAGCAAAAAATTCACCCCTCCACTTT. Translation gives CASSFGVAKNSPLHF. Based on the CDR3 plus reference TRBV13 and TRBJ1-6, the full variable domain is AAGVIQSPRHLIKEKRETATLKCYPIPRHDTVYWYQQGPGQDPQFLISFYEKMQSDKGSIPDRFSAQQFSDYHSELNMSSLELGDSALYFCASSFGVAKNSPLHFGNGTRLTVT.

The chain uses TRBV21-1 and TRBJ1-2; TRBD1, the table's D call, lacks a check against the DNA. TRBV21-1 is assigned pseudogene status. This CDR3 region has 18 residues. The CDR3 loop reads CASSKSPRGDKQNYGYTF. CDR3 DNA: TGTGCCAGCAGCAAAAGCCCCCGTGGCGACAAGCAAAACTATGGCTACACCTTC.

The chain has TRBV30 and TRBJ2-7; 7 nucleotides line up with TRBD1. This CDR3 is 12 amino acids long. CDR1 GTSNPN and CDR2 SVGIG come from the germline V gene (reference sequence). The V segment lost 6 bases and the J segment 2 bases; nucleotides outside the gene matches: 4. CDR3 in amino acids: CACRDRAYEQYF. In DNA, the CDR3 is TGTGCCTGTCGGGACAGAGCCTACGAGCAGTACTTC.

Points on this clone: Different DNA sequences within this sample yield the same CDR3. The chain uses TRBV7-2 and TRBJ2-3; TRBD2 matches at 8 bases. Germline CDR1 and CDR2: SGHTA and FQGNSA. This CDR3 has 15 amino acids. J gave up 3 bases and V 1 base, and 3 bases lay outside the gene matches. The CDR3 is CASSLGGGGTDTQYF. The CDR3 DNA reads TGTGCCAGCAGCTTAGGGGGCGGGGGGACAGATACGCAGTATTTT.

The chain carries TRBV6-5 and TRBJ2-6; a possible D gene is TRBD1 (6 bases). Germline V gene data show CDR1 as MNHEY and CDR2 as SVGAGI. The V and J ends lost 6 bases and 2 bases respectively, with 11 bases between them. The CDR3 consists of 15 residues. The CDR3 sequence is CASRPQGTGANVLTF. The CDR3 bases are TGTGCCAGCAGACCCCAGGGGACTGGGGCCAACGTCCTGACTTTC.

The chain has TRBV4-1 and TRBJ2-2, with 8 bases matching TRBD2. Germline V gene sequence: CDR1 MGHRA, CDR2 YSYEKL. The CDR3 totals 17 residues. J lost 5 bases, V lost 0 bases, and 8 bases had no gene match. The CDR3 DNA is TGCGCCAGCAGCCAAGAAGCGGCGGGGGGTTGGACCGGGGAGCTGTTTTTT. It encodes CASSQEAAGGWTGELFF.

The V gene is TRBV12-5, the J gene TRBJ1-3, with D tentatively TRBD1 (6 bases). CDR1 is LGHNT, CDR2 FRNRAP, per germline. This CDR3 has 15 residues. V was shortened by 2 bases and J by 0 bases, with 8 bases between the two germline ends. The CDR3 loop is CASGLTGSSGNTIYF. The CDR3 coding sequence is TGTGCTAGTGGTTTGACAGGGAGCTCTGGAAACACCATATATTTT.

A word on this clone: A much larger clone differs from this one at a single base, so this may be a read error. The CDR3 nucleotides are TGTGCCAGCAGTTACAGGGGTCTGAACACTGAAGTTTTCTTT. This translates into CASSYRGLNTEVFF. This rearrangement joins TRBV6-5 to TRBJ1-1, with D possibly matching TRBD1 (5 bases). CDR3 length: 14 residues. From germline, CDR1 is MNHEY and CDR2 SVGAGI.

As regards this clone: A read error may produce the germline difference seen at one junction end. V is TRBV4-3 and J is TRBJ2-2, with D maybe TRBD2 (5 bases). Germline CDR1 reads LGHNA; CDR2 reads YSLEER. The CDR3 loop spans 19 amino acids. This chain's CDR3 is CVSSPSWVGQRLNTGELFF. The CDR3 bases are TGCGTCAGCAGCCCTTCGTGGGTCGGCCAGCGGTTGAACACCGGGGAGCTGTTTTTT.

The chain couples TRBV9 to TRBJ1-1, with TRBD1 matching over 9 bases. Germline V CDR1 and CDR2: SGDLS, YYNGEE. V shed 3 bases and J 5 bases; nucleotides not matched to a gene: 5. The CDR3 totals 14 residues. The CDR3 DNA reads as TGTGCCAGCAGCGGTGGGACAGGGAGGACTGAAGCTTTCTTT. The encoded protein is CASSGGTGRTEAFF.

The rearrangement uses TRBV2 and TRBJ2-7; 7 bases agree with TRBD1. The CDR3 runs 14 residues. V dropped 8 bases and J dropped 0; count of bases not matched to a gene: 7. Germline CDR1 and CDR2: SNHLY and FYNNEI. The CDR3 nucleotides are TGTGCCAGCGAAGGGACAGAAAGCTCCTACGAGCAGTACTTC. Translation gives CASEGTESSYEQYF.